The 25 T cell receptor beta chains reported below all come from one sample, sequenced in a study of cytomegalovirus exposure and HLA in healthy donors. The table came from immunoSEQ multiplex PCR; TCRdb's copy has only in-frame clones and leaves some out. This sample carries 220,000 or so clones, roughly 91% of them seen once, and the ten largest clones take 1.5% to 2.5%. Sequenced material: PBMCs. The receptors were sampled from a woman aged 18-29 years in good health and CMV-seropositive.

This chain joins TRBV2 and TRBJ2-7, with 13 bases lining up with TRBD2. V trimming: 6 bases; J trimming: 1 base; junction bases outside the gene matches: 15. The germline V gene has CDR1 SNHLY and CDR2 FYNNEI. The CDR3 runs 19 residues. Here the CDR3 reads CASSDLKGLAGTKSYEQYF. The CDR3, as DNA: TGTGCCAGCAGCGACTTAAAGGGACTAGCGGGAACCAAATCCTACGAGCAGTACTTC.

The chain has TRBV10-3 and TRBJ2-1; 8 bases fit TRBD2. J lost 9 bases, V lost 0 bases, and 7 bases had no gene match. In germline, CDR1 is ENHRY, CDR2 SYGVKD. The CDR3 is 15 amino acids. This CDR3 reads CAISESQRELGEQFF. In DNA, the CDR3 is TGTGCCATCAGTGAGTCGCAGCGGGAGCTGGGTGAGCAGTTCTTC.

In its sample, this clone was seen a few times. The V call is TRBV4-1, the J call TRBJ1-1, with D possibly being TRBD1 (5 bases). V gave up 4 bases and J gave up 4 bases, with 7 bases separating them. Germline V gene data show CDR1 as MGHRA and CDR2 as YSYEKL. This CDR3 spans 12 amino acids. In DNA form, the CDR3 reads TGCGCCAGCAGCCGGGGGGGCACTGAAGCTTTCTTT. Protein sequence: CASSRGGTEAFF.

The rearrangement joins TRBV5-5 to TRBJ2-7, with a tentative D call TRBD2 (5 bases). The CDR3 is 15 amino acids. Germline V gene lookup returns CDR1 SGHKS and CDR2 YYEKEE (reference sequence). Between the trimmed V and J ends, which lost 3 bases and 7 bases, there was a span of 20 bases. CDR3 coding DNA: TGTGCCAGCAGCTACCCGATAGCCCAATCGGGGGAGCAGTACTTC. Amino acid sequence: CASSYPIAQSGEQYF.

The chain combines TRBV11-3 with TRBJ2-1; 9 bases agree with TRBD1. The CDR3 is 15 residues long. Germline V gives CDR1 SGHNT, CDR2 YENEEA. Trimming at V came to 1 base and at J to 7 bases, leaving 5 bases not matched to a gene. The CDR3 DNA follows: TGTGCCAGCAGCTTAGGAGGGACAGGGAGGAATGAGCAGTTCTTC. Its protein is CASSLGGTGRNEQFF.

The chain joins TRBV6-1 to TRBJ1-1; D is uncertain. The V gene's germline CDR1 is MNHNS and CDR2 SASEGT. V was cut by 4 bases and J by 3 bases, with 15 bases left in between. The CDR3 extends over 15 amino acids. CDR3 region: CASSAAQLTHTEAFF. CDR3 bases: TGTGCCAGCAGTGCTGCCCAGTTGACTCACACTGAAGCTTTCTTT.

The DNA for the CDR3 is TGTGCCAGCAGTTTGTATGCGGGAGAAGAGACCCAGTACTTC. This translates into CASSLYAGEETQYF. The rearrangement links TRBV27 to TRBJ2-5, with TRBD2 identical over 7 bases. Germline V gene lookup returns CDR1 MNHEY and CDR2 SMNVEV (reference sequence). Unmatched junction bases numbered 4, after V lost 3 bases and J lost 3 bases. The CDR3 consists of 14 residues.

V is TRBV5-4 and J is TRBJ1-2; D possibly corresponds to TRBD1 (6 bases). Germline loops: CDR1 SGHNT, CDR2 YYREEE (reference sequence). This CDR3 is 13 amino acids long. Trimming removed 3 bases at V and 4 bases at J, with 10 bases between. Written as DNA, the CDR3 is TGTGCCAGCAGCTCCACGGACAGCTATGGCTACACCTTC. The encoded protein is CASSSTDSYGYTF.

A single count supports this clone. CDR3 loop: CASSLYAGALQETQYF. The CDR3 DNA sequence: TGTGCCAGCAGTTTATACGCGGGGGCCCTTCAAGAGACCCAGTACTTC. The genes are TRBV27 and TRBJ2-5, with D perhaps matching TRBD2 (7 bases). Germline CDR1 and CDR2: MNHEY and SMNVEV (reference sequence). Trimming pared 1 base from V and 2 bases from J, leaving 14 bases between. The CDR3 runs to 16 residues.

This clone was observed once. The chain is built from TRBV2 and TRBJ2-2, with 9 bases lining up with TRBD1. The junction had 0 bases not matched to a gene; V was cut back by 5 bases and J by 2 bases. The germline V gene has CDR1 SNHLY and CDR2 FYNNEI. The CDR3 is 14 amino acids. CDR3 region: CASSTGGNTGELFF. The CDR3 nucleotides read TGTGCCAGCAGTACAGGGGGCAACACCGGGGAGCTGTTTTTT. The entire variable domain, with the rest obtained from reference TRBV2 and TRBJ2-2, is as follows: EPEVTQTPSHQVTQMGQEVILRCVPISNHLYFYWYRQILGQKVEFLVSFYNNEISEKSEIFDDQFSVERPDGSNFTLKIRSTKLEDSAMYFCASSTGGNTGELFFGEGSRLTVL.

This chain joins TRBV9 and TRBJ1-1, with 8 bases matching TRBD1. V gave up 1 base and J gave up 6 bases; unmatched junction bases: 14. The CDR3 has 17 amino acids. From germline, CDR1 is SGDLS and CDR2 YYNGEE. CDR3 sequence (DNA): TGTGCCAGCAGCGTATGTTCAGGGGGCGCACAAGGGCCTGAAGCTTTCTTT. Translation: CASSVCSGGAQGPEAFF. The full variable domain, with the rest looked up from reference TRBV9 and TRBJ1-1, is DSGVTQTPKHLITATGQRVTLRCSPRSGDLSVYWYQQSLDQGLQFLIQYYNGEERAKGNILERFSAQQFPDLHSELNLSSLELGDSALYFCASSVCSGGAQGPEAFFGQGTRLTVV.

DNA of the CDR3: TGTGCCAGCAGCGCTATCCCGGGACTAGCGGGAAACGAGCAGTACTTC. Translating it yields CASSAIPGLAGNEQYF. V gene TRBV7-6 combines with J gene TRBJ2-7; 13 nucleotides agree with TRBD2. CDR3 length: 16 residues. Trimming took 5 bases from V and 5 from J; bases not matched to a gene: 9. Per germline, CDR1 SGHVS and CDR2 FNYEAQ.

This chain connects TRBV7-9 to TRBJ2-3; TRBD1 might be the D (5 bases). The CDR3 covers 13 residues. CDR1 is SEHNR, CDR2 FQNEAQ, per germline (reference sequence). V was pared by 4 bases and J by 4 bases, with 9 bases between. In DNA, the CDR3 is TGTGCCAGCAGCTACCAGGGTCCAGATACGCAGTATTTT. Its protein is CASSYQGPDTQYF.

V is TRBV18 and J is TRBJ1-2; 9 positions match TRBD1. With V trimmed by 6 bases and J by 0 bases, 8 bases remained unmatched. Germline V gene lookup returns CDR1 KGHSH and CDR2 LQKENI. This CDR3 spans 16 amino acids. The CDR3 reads CASSPATGGSNYGYTF. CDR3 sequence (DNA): TGTGCCAGCTCCCCTGCAACAGGGGGCTCTAACTATGGCTACACCTTC.

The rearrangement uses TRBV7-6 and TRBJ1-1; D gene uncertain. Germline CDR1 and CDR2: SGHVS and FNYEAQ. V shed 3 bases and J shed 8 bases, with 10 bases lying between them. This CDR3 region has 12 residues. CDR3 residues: CASSLRVGEAFF. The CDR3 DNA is TGTGCCAGCAGCTTGAGGGTAGGAGAAGCTTTCTTT.

The CDR3 loop is CASSRDRGTEAFF. The CDR3 nucleotides read TGTGCCAGCAGCCGGGACAGGGGCACTGAAGCTTTCTTT. V usage is TRBV6-5 and J usage is TRBJ1-1; TRBD1 agrees at 10 bases. This CDR3 region has 13 residues. Germline V gene sequence: CDR1 MNHEY, CDR2 SVGAGI. V trimming: 6 bases; J trimming: 4 bases; junction bases outside the gene matches: 2.

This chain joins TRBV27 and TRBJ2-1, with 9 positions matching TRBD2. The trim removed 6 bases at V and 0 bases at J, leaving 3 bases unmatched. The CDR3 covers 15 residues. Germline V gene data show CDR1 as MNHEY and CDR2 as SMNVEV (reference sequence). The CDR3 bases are TGTGCCAGCAGAAATAGCGGGAGCTCCTACAATGAGCAGTTCTTC. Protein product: CASRNSGSSYNEQFF.

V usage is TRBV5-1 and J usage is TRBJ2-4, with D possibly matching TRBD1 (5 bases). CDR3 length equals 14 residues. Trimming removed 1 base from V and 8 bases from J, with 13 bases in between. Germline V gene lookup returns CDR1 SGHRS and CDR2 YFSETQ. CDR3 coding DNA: TGCGCCAGCAGCTTGACTGGGCTAGGGGACATTCAGTACTTC. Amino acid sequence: CASSLTGLGDIQYF. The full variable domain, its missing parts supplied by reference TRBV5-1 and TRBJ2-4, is KAGVTQTPRYLIKTRGQQVTLSCSPISGHRSVSWYQQTPGQGLQFLFEYFSETQRNKGNFPGRFSGRQFSNSRSEMNVSTLELGDSALYLCASSLTGLGDIQYFGAGTRLSVL.

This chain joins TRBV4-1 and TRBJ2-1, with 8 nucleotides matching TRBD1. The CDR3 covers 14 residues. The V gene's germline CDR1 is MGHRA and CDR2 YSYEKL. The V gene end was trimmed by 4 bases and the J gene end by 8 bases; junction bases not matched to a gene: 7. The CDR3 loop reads CASSREDRAYEQFF. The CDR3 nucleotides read TGCGCCAGCAGCCGAGAGGACAGGGCGTATGAGCAGTTCTTC.

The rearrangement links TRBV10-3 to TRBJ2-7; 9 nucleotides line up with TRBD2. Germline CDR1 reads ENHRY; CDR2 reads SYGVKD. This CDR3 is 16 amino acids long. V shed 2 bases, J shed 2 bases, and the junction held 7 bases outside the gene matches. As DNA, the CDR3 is TGTGCCATCAGTGAGCATGGGCGCGGGAGGGCCTACGAGCAGTACTTC. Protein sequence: CAISEHGRGRAYEQYF.

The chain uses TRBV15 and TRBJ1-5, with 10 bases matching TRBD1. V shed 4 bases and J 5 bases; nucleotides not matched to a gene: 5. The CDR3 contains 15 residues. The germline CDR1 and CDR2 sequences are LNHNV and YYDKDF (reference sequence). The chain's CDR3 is CATSTGTGAYQPQHF. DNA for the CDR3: TGTGCCACCAGCACCGGGACAGGGGCTTATCAGCCCCAGCATTTT.

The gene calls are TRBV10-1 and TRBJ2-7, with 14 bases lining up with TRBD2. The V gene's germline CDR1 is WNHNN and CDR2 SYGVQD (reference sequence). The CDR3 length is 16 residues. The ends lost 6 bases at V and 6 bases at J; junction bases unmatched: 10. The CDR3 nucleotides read TGCGCCAGCAGCGGACTAGCGGGGGGAACGGGGGTCGAGCAGTACTTC. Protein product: CASSGLAGGTGVEQYF.

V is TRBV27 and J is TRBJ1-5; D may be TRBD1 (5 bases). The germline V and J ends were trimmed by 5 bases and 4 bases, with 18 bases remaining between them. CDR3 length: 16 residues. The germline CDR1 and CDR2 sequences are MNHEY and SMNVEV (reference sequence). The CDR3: CASSPDPDSTNQPQHF. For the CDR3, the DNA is TGTGCCAGCAGTCCAGACCCCGACAGCACTAATCAGCCCCAGCATTTT.

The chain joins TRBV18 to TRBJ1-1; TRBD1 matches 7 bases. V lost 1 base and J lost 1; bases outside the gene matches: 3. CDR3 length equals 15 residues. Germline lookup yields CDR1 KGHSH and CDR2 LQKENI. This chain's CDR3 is CASSPLGQTNTEAFF. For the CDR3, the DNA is TGTGCCAGCTCACCACTGGGACAGACGAACACTGAAGCTTTCTTT.

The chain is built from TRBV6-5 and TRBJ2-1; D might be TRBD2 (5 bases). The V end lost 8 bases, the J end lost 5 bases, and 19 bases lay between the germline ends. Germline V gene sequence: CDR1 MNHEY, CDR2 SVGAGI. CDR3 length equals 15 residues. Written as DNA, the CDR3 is TGTGCCAGCGCTAGCCTGGCCCCAAAAAACAATGAGCAGTTCTTC. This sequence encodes CASASLAPKNNEQFF.